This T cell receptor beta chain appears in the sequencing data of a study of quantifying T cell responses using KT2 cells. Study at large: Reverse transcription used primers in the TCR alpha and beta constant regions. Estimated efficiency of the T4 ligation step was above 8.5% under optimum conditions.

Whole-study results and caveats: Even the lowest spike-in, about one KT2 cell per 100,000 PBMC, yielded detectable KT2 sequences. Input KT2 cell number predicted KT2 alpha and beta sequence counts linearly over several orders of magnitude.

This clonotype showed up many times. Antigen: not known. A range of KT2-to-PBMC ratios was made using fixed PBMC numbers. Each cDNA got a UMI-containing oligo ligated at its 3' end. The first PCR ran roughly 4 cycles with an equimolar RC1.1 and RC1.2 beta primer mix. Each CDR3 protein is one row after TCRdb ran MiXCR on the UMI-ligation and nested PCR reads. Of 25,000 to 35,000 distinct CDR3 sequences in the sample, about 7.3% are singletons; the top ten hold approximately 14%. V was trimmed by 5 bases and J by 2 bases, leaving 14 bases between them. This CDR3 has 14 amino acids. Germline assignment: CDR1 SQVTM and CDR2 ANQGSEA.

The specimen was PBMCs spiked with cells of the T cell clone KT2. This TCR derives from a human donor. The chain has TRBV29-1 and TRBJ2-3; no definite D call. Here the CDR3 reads CSVRPGRLTDTQYF. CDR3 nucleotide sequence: TGCAGCGTTCGTCCCGGACGTCTCACAGATACGCAGTATTTT.